One T cell receptor (beta chain) is described in this entry. What it binds is not known. This record belongs to a study of cytomegalovirus exposure and HLA in healthy donors. Here immunoSEQ multiplex PCR was the method, and the copy in TCRdb shows in-frame clones only, minus some. The sample lists 200,000 or so clones; roughly 84% were seen once. CDR1 and CDR2 from the germline V gene are LGHNA and YNFKEQ. V was shortened by 0 bases and J by 6 bases, with 15 bases between the two germline ends. The CDR3 loop spans 16 amino acids. Study-level results: According to the study, around 180 TCR beta chains were cytomegalovirus-associated.

This clonotype originated in a man between 18 and 29 years old in good health and CMV-seropositive. The specimen was PBMCs. The chain employs TRBV4-2 and TRBJ2-4; tentative D call: TRBD1 (6 bases). The CDR3 region is CASSQDGTGWGNIQYF. The CDR3 DNA is TGTGCCAGCAGCCAAGATGGCACAGGGTGGGGAAACATTCAGTACTTC.